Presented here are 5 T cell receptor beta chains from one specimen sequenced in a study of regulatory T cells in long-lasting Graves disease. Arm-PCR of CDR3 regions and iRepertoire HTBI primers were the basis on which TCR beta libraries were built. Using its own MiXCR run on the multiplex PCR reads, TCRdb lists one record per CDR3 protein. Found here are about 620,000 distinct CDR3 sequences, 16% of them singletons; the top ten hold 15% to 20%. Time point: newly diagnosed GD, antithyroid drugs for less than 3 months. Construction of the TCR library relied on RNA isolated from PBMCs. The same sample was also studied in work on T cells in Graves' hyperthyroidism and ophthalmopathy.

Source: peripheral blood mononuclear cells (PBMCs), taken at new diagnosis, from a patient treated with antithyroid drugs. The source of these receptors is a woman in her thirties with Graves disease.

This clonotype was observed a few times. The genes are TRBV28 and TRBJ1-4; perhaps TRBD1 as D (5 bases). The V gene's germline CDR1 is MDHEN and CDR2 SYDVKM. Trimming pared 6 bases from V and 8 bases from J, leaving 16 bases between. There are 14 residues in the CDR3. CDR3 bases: TGTGCCAGCAGGATACCCGGGGGTCCGGAAAAACTGTTTTTT. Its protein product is CASRIPGGPEKLFF.

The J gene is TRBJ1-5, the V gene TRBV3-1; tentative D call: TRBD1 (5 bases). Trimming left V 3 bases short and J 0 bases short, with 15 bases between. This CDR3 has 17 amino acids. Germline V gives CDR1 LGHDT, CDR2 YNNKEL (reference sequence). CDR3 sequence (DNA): TGTGCCAGCAGCCAGGGTGACAGAAGATATAGCAATCAGCCCCAGCATTTT. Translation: CASSQGDRRYSNQPQHF.

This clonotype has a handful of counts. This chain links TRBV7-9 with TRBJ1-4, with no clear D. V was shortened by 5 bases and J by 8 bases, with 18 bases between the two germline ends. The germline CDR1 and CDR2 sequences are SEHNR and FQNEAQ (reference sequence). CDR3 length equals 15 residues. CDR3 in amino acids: CASSRPPNLGEKLFF. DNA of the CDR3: TGTGCCAGCAGCCGGCCCCCAAACCTGGGGGAAAAACTGTTTTTT.

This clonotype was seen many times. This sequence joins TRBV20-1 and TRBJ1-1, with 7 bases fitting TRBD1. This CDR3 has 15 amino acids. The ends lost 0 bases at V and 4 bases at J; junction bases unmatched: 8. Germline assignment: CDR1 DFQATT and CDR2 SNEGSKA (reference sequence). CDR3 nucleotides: TGCAGTGCTAGAGATTTGCCAGGGGGGTCCACTGAAGCTTTCTTT. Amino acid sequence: CSARDLPGGSTEAFF.

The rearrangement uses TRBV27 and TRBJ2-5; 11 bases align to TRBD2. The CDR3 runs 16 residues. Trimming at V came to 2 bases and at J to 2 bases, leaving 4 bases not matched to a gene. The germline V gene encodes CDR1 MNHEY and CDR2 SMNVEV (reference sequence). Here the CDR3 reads CASSLGSGRGQETQYF. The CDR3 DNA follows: TGTGCCAGCAGTTTAGGTAGCGGGAGGGGACAAGAGACCCAGTACTTC.